What follows are 18 T cell receptor beta chains derived from one specimen sequenced in a study of blood T cell repertoires in COVID-19. Assay used: immunoSEQ multiplex PCR; TCRdb lists only in-frame clones, some missing. The table shows 100,000 to 120,000 clones, with about 80% occurring only once. Sequencing was carried out using peripheral blood. These receptors came from a woman between 65 and 79 years old with acute or convalescent COVID-19.

The genes are TRBV2 and TRBJ2-1; 9 bases line up with TRBD1. The CDR3 spans 16 residues. Germline assignment: CDR1 SNHLY and CDR2 FYNNEI. The V gene end was trimmed by 4 bases and the J gene end by 3 bases; junction bases not matched to a gene: 7. The CDR3 coding sequence is TGTGCCAGCAGTGCAACCGGGACAGGGTTCTACAATGAGCAGTTCTTC. It translates to CASSATGTGFYNEQFF.

V is TRBV29-1 and J is TRBJ2-4; TRBD1 matches at 9 bases. The germline gives CDR1 SQVTM, CDR2 ANQGSEA. The CDR3 loop spans 13 amino acids. V lost 7 bases and J lost 8; bases outside the gene matches: 9. The CDR3 DNA reads TGCAGCGGCCGAGGGACAGGGAAGGACATTCAGTACTTC. Translated: CSGRGTGKDIQYF.

The CDR3 here is CASGLTRTHNQPQHF. In nucleotides, the CDR3 is TGTGCCAGCGGGTTAACTCGGACACACAATCAGCCCCAGCATTTT. V and J are TRBV6-5 and TRBJ1-5; TRBD1 might be the D (5 bases). This CDR3 contains 15 residues. Trimming took 8 bases from V and 3 from J, leaving 17 bases between them. Germline values: CDR1 MNHEY, CDR2 SVGAGI.

The rearrangement links TRBV5-5 to TRBJ1-4; D is possibly TRBD1 (5 bases). CDR1 and CDR2 from the germline V gene are SGHKS and YYEKEE (reference sequence). Trimming took off 4 bases at V and 8 bases at J, with 9 bases between the two ends. The CDR3 runs 12 residues. The CDR3 nucleotides are TGTGCCAGCAGCCGCTGGGGCGAAAAACTGTTTTTT. It specifies CASSRWGEKLFF.

The chain employs TRBV12-3 or TRBV12-4 and TRBJ2-7; D unresolved. The CDR3 covers 11 residues. Trimming stripped 3 bases from V and 6 bases from J, with 6 bases between. The CDR3 sequence is CASSFRSEQYF. The CDR3, as DNA: TGTGCCAGCAGTTTCAGGTCCGAGCAGTACTTC.

This clone was picked up a small number of times. The chain combines TRBV6-5 with TRBJ1-5; D is possibly TRBD1 (6 bases). Germline CDR1 reads MNHEY; CDR2 reads SVGAGI. This CDR3 comprises 15 residues. Trimming removed 2 bases from V and 5 bases from J, with 13 bases in between. In DNA form, the CDR3 reads TGTGCCAGCAGTTACCCAGGGGTGGGTGATCAGCCCCAGCATTTT. Protein sequence: CASSYPGVGDQPQHF.

The CDR3 DNA follows: TGTGCCACCAGCAGTCCCGGGGGGCGAGAAACAGATACGCAGTATTTT. Protein sequence: CATSSPGGRETDTQYF. The rearrangement joins TRBV15 to TRBJ2-3; TRBD2 is a possible D gene (7 bases). The CDR3 extends over 16 amino acids. Germline CDR1 LNHNV, CDR2 YYDKDF (reference sequence). V was trimmed by 3 bases and J by 3 bases, leaving 16 bases between them.

The chain has TRBV9 and TRBJ2-1; TRBD2 aligns across 9 bases. The CDR3 is 16 amino acids. Germline CDR1 and CDR2: SGDLS and YYNGEE. V shed 0 bases and J 2 bases; nucleotides not matched to a gene: 3. CDR3 region: CASSVGASGTYNEQFF. The CDR3 nucleotides are TGTGCCAGCAGCGTAGGGGCTAGCGGGACCTACAATGAGCAGTTCTTC.

This clone turned up a few times. This chain uses TRBV11-2 with TRBJ2-1; TRBD2 matches at 12 bases. Germline V gene lookup returns CDR1 SGHAT and CDR2 FQNNGV. This CDR3 contains 16 residues. Germline trimming cut 6 bases from V and 2 bases from J; bases unmatched to any gene: 5. The CDR3 coding sequence is TGTGCCAGCAGTCCTAGCGGGAGGGAAACCTACAATGAGCAGTTCTTC. Its protein is CASSPSGRETYNEQFF.

The chain has TRBV30 and TRBJ2-6, with a tentative D call TRBD2 (6 bases). The CDR3 has 19 amino acids. The V end lost 0 bases, the J end lost 0 bases, and 18 bases lay between the germline ends. Germline lookup yields CDR1 GTSNPN and CDR2 SVGIG (reference sequence). In DNA form, the CDR3 reads TGTGCCTGGAGTGTCCGGGGGTCCTTAGTCCCCTCTGGGGCCAACGTCCTGACTTTC. It specifies CAWSVRGSLVPSGANVLTF.

This sequence joins TRBV11-3 and TRBJ2-3; 7 bases are shared with TRBD2. The CDR3 runs 14 residues. Germline-derived CDR1 and CDR2 are SGHNT and YENEEA. V lost 8 bases, J lost 1 base, and 6 bases stayed unmatched. The DNA of the CDR3 is TGTGCCAGCCAAGAAGCGGGACGCACAGATACGCAGTATTTT. This translates into CASQEAGRTDTQYF.

The chain's CDR3 is CASSQYYSGAGGKTGELFF. In nucleotides, the CDR3 is TGTGCCAGCAGCCAATACTATTCCGGAGCGGGGGGAAAAACCGGGGAGCTGTTTTTT. The chain employs TRBV3-1 (or the pseudogene TRBV3-2) and TRBJ2-2, with 9 bases that match TRBD2. V was pared by 2 bases and J by 5 bases, with 15 bases of the junction left unmatched. The CDR3 consists of 19 residues. Germline loops: CDR1 LGHDT, CDR2 YNNKEL (reference sequence).

CDR3 nucleotides: TGTGCCAGCAGCCAAGATGGGGCGACTAGCGGGAGCTCCTACGAGCAGTACTTC. The encoded protein is CASSQDGATSGSSYEQYF. The rearrangement links TRBV4-2 to TRBJ2-7; 12 bases align to TRBD2. CDR3 length equals 18 residues. Germline lookup yields CDR1 LGHNA and CDR2 YNFKEQ. V lost 0 bases and J lost 0; bases outside the gene matches: 6.

This sequence joins TRBV5-1 and TRBJ2-3; possibly TRBD2 for D (6 bases). V lost 2 bases, J lost 3 bases, and 7 bases lay in between. This CDR3 has 13 amino acids. From germline, CDR1 is SGHRS and CDR2 YFSETQ. Written as DNA, the CDR3 is TGCGCCAGCAGCTTCCGGGAGACAGATACGCAGTATTTT. Translating it yields CASSFRETDTQYF.

The chain combines TRBV28 with TRBJ1-6; 8 bases line up with TRBD1. Losses at the gene ends were 5 bases for V and 0 bases for J; bases not matched to a gene: 6. Germline V gene sequence: CDR1 MDHEN, CDR2 SYDVKM. This CDR3 is 17 amino acids long. CDR3 DNA sequence: TGTGCCAGCAGTCCGAACACAGGGGGCTCCTATAATTCACCCCTCCACTTT. Translation: CASSPNTGGSYNSPLHF.

The chain recombines TRBV11-2 with TRBJ1-5; D ambiguous. This CDR3 is built from 12 residues. V was clipped by 0 bases and J by 7 bases, with 4 bases between them. CDR1 SGHAT and CDR2 FQNNGV come from the germline V gene. As DNA, the CDR3 is TGTGCCAGCAGCTTAGAGGGCCAGCCCCAGCATTTT. Amino acids: CASSLEGQPQHF.

This chain links TRBV7-2 with TRBJ2-7; 12 positions agree with TRBD1. The junction had 6 bases not matched to a gene; V was cut back by 4 bases and J by 5 bases. Germline V gives CDR1 SGHTA, CDR2 FQGNSA. This CDR3 is built from 15 residues. Here the CDR3 reads CASSSGTGGFHEQYF. The CDR3 DNA reads TGTGCCAGCAGCTCAGGGACAGGGGGCTTTCACGAGCAGTACTTC.

J is TRBJ1-4 and V is TRBV27; 9 nucleotides match TRBD1. The CDR3 is 14 amino acids. Germline V CDR1 and CDR2: MNHEY, SMNVEV (reference sequence). The J segment lost 7 bases and the V segment lost 5 bases, leaving 5 bases of the junction unmatched. Here the CDR3 DNA reads TGTGCCAGCAGTAGGACAGGGGTGGGTGAAAAACTGTTTTTT. It codes for CASSRTGVGEKLFF.